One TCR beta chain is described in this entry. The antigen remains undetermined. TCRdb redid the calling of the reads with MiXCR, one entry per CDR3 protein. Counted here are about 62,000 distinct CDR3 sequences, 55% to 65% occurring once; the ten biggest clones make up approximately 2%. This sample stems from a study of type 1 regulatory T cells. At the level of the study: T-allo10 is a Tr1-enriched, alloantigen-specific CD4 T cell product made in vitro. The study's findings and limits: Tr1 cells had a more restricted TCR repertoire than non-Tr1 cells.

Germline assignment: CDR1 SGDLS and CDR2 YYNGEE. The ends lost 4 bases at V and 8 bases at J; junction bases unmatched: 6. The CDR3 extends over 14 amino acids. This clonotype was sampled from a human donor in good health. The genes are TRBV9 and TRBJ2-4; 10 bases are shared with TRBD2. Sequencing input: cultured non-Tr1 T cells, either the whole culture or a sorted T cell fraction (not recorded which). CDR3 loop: CASSSGTSAYIQYF. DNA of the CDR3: TGTGCCAGCAGCTCCGGGACTAGCGCCTACATTCAGTACTTC. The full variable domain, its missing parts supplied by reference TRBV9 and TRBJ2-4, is DSGVTQTPKHLITATGQRVTLRCSPRSGDLSVYWYQQSLDQGLQFLIQYYNGEERAKGNILERFSAQQFPDLHSELNLSSLELGDSALYFCASSSGTSAYIQYFGAGTRLSVL.